This TCR beta chain derives from a study of graft-versus-host responses after intestinal transplantation. Study summary: Recipients across the board were started on anti-thymocyte globulin induction, then kept on tacrolimus and steroids for approximately three years.

Study observations and caveats: GvH clonotypes were identified within recipient marrow, with a subset emerging first in ileum or blood. Early declines in HvG clones that occurred post-transplant were associated with peak circulating GvH clone levels. The study found high graft-versus-host to host-versus-graft clonal ratios in allografts of patients with graft-donor T cell macrochimerism.

With regard to this clone: The antigen is not known.

Produced via immunoSEQ multiplex PCR; TCRdb's table is partial and in-frame only. This table holds 85,000 to 130,000 clones, more than 85% found once. Germline loops: CDR1 SGHTA, CDR2 FQGTGA. The CDR3 consists of 15 residues. Trimming at V came to 5 bases and at J to 4 bases, leaving 8 bases not matched to a gene. Sample: unstimulated CD4+ T cells sorted from spleen or lymph node cells, taken before intestinal transplant. The chain recombines TRBV7-3 with TRBJ1-1; TRBD1 agrees at 9 bases. The TCR comes from a human donor who received an intestinal transplant. The chain's CDR3 is CASSVTGGMGTEAFF. In DNA form, the CDR3 reads TGTGCCAGCAGCGTGACAGGGGGTATGGGCACTGAAGCTTTCTTT.